The 27 T cell receptor beta chains below were found in one sample sequenced in a study of CD8+ T cells in alopecia areata. As to treatment: oral pan-JAK inhibitor, 5-10 mg twice daily. It was cDNA, reverse transcribed from extracted RNA, that served as the sequencing template. Profiled with immunoSEQ multiplex PCR; TCRdb holds only in-frame clones, not every one. The repertoire holds approximately 200,000 clones, about 60% seen once, with approximately 0.69% in the top ten. The sample consisted of CD4+ T cells sorted from blood, taken at week 4, from a patient treated with tofacitinib. These receptors originate from a human donor with alopecia areata.

This chain uses TRBV11-2 with TRBJ2-2, with unresolved D. The germline CDR1 and CDR2 sequences are SGHAT and FQNNGV. V was cut by 3 bases and J by 4 bases, with 9 bases left in between. This CDR3 comprises 14 residues. The CDR3 region has the DNA TGTGCCAGCAGCTTCGGGCAGGTCACCGGGGAGCTGTTTTTT. This gives the protein CASSFGQVTGELFF.

The chain couples TRBV7-2 to TRBJ2-3; TRBD2 matches at 7 bases. Germline CDR1 SGHTA, CDR2 FQGNSA. The CDR3 totals 15 residues. Unmatched junction bases numbered 3, after V lost 3 bases and J lost 0 bases. The DNA for the CDR3 is TGTGCCAGCAGCTTTCTAGCGGCTAGCACAGATACGCAGTATTTT. As protein: CASSFLAASTDTQYF.

V usage is TRBV30 and J usage is TRBJ2-7, with D unresolved. The germline V and J ends were trimmed by 4 bases and 3 bases, with 13 bases remaining between them. The germline V gene encodes CDR1 GTSNPN and CDR2 SVGIG (reference sequence). The CDR3 contains 13 residues. The CDR3 reads CAWTPRDFYEQYF. In DNA form, the CDR3 reads TGTGCCTGGACACCAAGGGATTTCTACGAGCAGTACTTC.

The V call is TRBV30, the J call TRBJ2-6, with 11 bases fitting TRBD2. The CDR3 is 18 residues long. In germline, CDR1 is GTSNPN, CDR2 SVGIG (reference sequence). V lost 1 base to trimming and J lost 0 bases; unmatched junction nucleotides: 5. The DNA of the CDR3 is TGTGCCTGGAGTGGGCTAGCGGGAGGCCCCTCTGGGGCCAACGTCCTGACTTTC. As protein: CAWSGLAGGPSGANVLTF.

The CDR3 loop is CASSLTRLNTEAFF. In DNA form, the CDR3 reads TGTGCCAGCAGTTTAACCAGGTTGAACACTGAAGCTTTCTTT. V is TRBV28 and J is TRBJ1-1, with D unclear. The CDR3 totals 14 residues. Trimming removed 2 bases from V and 0 bases from J, with 7 bases in between. Per germline, CDR1 MDHEN and CDR2 SYDVKM.

This clone has a count of ten or more. The chain joins TRBV4-1 to TRBJ1-2; 9 bases match TRBD1. CDR1 and CDR2 from the germline V gene are MGHRA and YSYEKL. V shed 0 bases and J 7 bases; nucleotides not matched to a gene: 9. This CDR3 is 16 amino acids long. CDR3 sequence reads: CASSQEETGGLGGYTF. The CDR3 DNA sequence: TGCGCCAGCAGCCAAGAGGAGACAGGGGGTTTAGGTGGCTACACCTTC.

The CDR3 is CAWSIPGQGVATF. CDR3 DNA: TGTGCCTGGAGTATCCCGGGACAGGGTGTTGCCACCTTC. The chain recombines TRBV30 with TRBJ1-2; 9 bases agree with TRBD1. After removal of 2 bases from V and 13 bases from J, the junction contained 11 bases not matched to a gene. CDR3 length: 13 amino acids. Germline loops: CDR1 GTSNPN, CDR2 SVGIG (reference sequence).

The chain links TRBV30 to TRBJ2-3; 10 bases line up with TRBD2. This CDR3 is built from 16 residues. The V gene's germline CDR1 is GTSNPN and CDR2 SVGIG (reference sequence). V shed 8 bases and J 5 bases; nucleotides not matched to a gene: 16. The CDR3 nucleotides are TGTGCCCGGACTGAACTACTAGCGGGGAATAGAGATACGCAGTATTTT. Encoded protein: CARTELLAGNRDTQYF.

This chain joins TRBV29-1 and TRBJ2-1; possibly TRBD1 or TRBD2 for D (5 bases each). Germline CDR1 SQVTM, CDR2 ANQGSEA. The V gene lost 3 bases and the J gene lost 6 bases, with 18 bases spanning the gap. CDR3 length: 15 residues. CDR3 in DNA: TGCAGCGTTGATGGGGGATTTAATCTCATCAATGAGCAGTTCTTC. The encoded protein is CSVDGGFNLINEQFF.

The chain links TRBV29-1 to TRBJ1-4, with D possibly being TRBD1 (6 bases). Trimming cost V 5 bases and J 5 bases, with 18 bases left between them. The CDR3 is made up of 15 amino acids. The germline V gene has CDR1 SQVTM and CDR2 ANQGSEA. CDR3 residues: CSVPRVGAENEKLFF. The CDR3, as DNA: TGCAGCGTTCCAAGGGTGGGGGCAGAAAATGAAAAACTGTTTTTT. Supplemented by reference TRBV29-1 and TRBJ1-4, the full variable domain reads SAVISQKPSRDICQRGTSLTIQCQVDSQVTMMFWYRQQPGQSLTLIATANQGSEATYESGFVIDKFPISRPNLTFSTLTVSNMSPEDSSIYLCSVPRVGAENEKLFFGSGTQLSVL.

This clone has only a few counts. The V gene is TRBV4-1, the J gene TRBJ1-2; D is unclear. The CDR3 is 18 amino acids. Germline CDR1 MGHRA, CDR2 YSYEKL. Trimming took off 0 bases at V and 4 bases at J, with 21 bases between the two ends. DNA of the CDR3: TGCGCCAGCAGCCAAGATGGCCCTCCCGGAGGATTCTTCTATGGCTACACCTTC. This sequence encodes CASSQDGPPGGFFYGYTF.

The V gene is TRBV29-1, the J gene TRBJ2-7; no clear D. This CDR3 spans 11 amino acids. CDR1 SQVTM and CDR2 ANQGSEA come from the germline V gene. V was cut by 7 bases and J by 2 bases, with 9 bases left in between. CDR3 nucleotides: TGCAGCGGTGGCAGCCCCTACGAGCAGTACTTC. As protein: CSGGSPYEQYF.

The chain carries TRBV4-1 and TRBJ2-4; D call uncertain. The CDR3 extends over 16 amino acids. Trimming shortened V by 0 bases and J by 0 bases, and 9 bases separated the two germline ends. CDR1 and CDR2 from the germline V gene are MGHRA and YSYEKL. CDR3 amino acids: CASSQDLELAKNIQYF. CDR3 in DNA: TGCGCCAGCAGCCAAGATCTGGAGTTAGCCAAAAACATTCAGTACTTC.

V and J are TRBV15 and TRBJ1-2; TRBD1 aligns across 7 bases. The CDR3 length is 15 residues. The germline V gene encodes CDR1 LNHNV and CDR2 YYDKDF (reference sequence). Trimming took 6 bases from V and 2 from J; bases not matched to a gene: 9. CDR3 bases: TGTGCCACCAGATCGCCGGGACAGAGGAACTATGGCTACACCTTC. Amino acid sequence: CATRSPGQRNYGYTF.

The rearrangement joins TRBV27 to TRBJ1-2; possibly TRBD1 for D (6 bases). CDR1 and CDR2 (germline): MNHEY, SMNVEV (reference sequence). V lost 5 bases and J lost 10, with 20 bases in between. This CDR3 has 14 amino acids. This chain's CDR3 is CASSPSLRGGPYTF. The CDR3 DNA is TGTGCCAGCAGTCCCAGCCTTCGGGGGGGCCCCTACACCTTC.

The J gene is TRBJ1-2, the V gene TRBV6-5; a weak D match, TRBD1 (5 bases). Trimming removed 7 bases at V and 2 bases at J, with 17 bases between. The CDR3 extends over 15 amino acids. CDR1 is MNHEY and CDR2 is SVGAGI in the germline V gene. CDR3 loop: CASKERGPVNYGYTF. CDR3 DNA: TGTGCCAGCAAAGAACGGGGACCCGTGAACTATGGCTACACCTTC.

This clone was observed a few times. The chain employs TRBV5-1 and TRBJ2-3; D is possibly TRBD1 (5 bases). Germline CDR1 SGHRS, CDR2 YFSETQ. The CDR3 covers 16 residues. Trimming took 0 bases from V and 2 from J, leaving 13 bases between them. The CDR3 nucleotides read TGCGCCAGCAGCTTGGGTTCCAGGGCCCACACAGATACGCAGTATTTT. Its translation is CASSLGSRAHTDTQYF.

The sample holds a few counts of this clone. CDR3 nucleotides: TGTGCCAGCAGCTTATCAGGAGACTACGAGCAGTACTTC. The encoded protein is CASSLSGDYEQYF. This chain uses TRBV7-9 with TRBJ2-7; unclear D gene. Germline values: CDR1 SEHNR, CDR2 FQNEAQ (reference sequence). V lost 2 bases and J 3 bases, leaving 8 bases between the germline ends. There are 13 residues in the CDR3.

The chain employs TRBV20-1 and TRBJ1-1; the D is unclear. The germline CDR1 and CDR2 sequences are DFQATT and SNEGSKA (reference sequence). This CDR3 region has 10 residues. The ends were cut back, 6 bases at V and 6 bases at J, with 8 bases in the middle. The CDR3 nucleotides are TGCAGTGCCCTGGGTGCTGAAGCTTTCTTT. The encoded protein is CSALGAEAFF.

The chain links TRBV6-6 to TRBJ2-1, with 7 bases lining up with TRBD1. Germline assignment: CDR1 MNHNY and CDR2 SVGAGI (reference sequence). The length of the CDR3 is 14 residues. V lost 7 bases, J lost 5 bases, and 8 bases stayed unmatched. The CDR3 nucleotides are TGTGCCAGCATTAGAACAGGGGTTCACAATGAGCAGTTCTTC. Encoded protein: CASIRTGVHNEQFF.

The chain joins TRBV11-2 to TRBJ2-2; the match to TRBD2 covers 13 bases. CDR3 length equals 17 residues. Germline CDR1 and CDR2: SGHAT and FQNNGV. Losses at the gene ends were 5 bases for V and 7 bases for J; bases not matched to a gene: 10. CDR3 loop: CASSHRTSGSSGGELFF. DNA of the CDR3: TGTGCCAGCAGCCACAGGACTAGCGGGAGCTCGGGCGGGGAGCTGTTTTTT.

This clone has just a few counts. The chain couples TRBV29-1 to TRBJ2-1; D is unclear. The CDR3 runs to 13 residues. Looked up from germline, CDR1 is SQVTM and CDR2 is ANQGSEA. The CDR3 here is CSGSTASYNEQFF. As DNA, the CDR3 is TGCAGTGGAAGCACCGCCTCCTACAATGAGCAGTTCTTC.

The chain is built from TRBV4-1 and TRBJ2-3; 8 nucleotides align to TRBD2. Trimming removed 0 bases from V and 0 bases from J; junction bases left unmatched: 5. The germline V gene has CDR1 MGHRA and CDR2 YSYEKL. CDR3 size: 17 residues. The CDR3 protein is CASSQESSGTSTDTQYF. CDR3 in DNA: TGCGCCAGCAGCCAAGAGAGTAGCGGGACAAGCACAGATACGCAGTATTTT.

The chain joins TRBV29-1 to TRBJ1-5; maybe TRBD1 (5 bases). Per germline, CDR1 SQVTM and CDR2 ANQGSEA. The CDR3 contains 13 residues. The germline V and J ends were trimmed by 4 bases and 4 bases, with 11 bases remaining between them. The chain's CDR3 is CSVAIGTNQPQHF. CDR3 sequence (DNA): TGCAGCGTTGCCATCGGGACGAATCAGCCCCAGCATTTT.

The chain employs TRBV4-1 and TRBJ1-5; a possible D gene is TRBD1 (5 bases). Germline CDR1 is MGHRA and CDR2 is YSYEKL. The CDR3 contains 14 residues. V was cut by 4 bases and J by 4 bases, with 11 bases left in between. This chain's CDR3 is CASSLPGGNQPQHF. CDR3 nucleotide sequence: TGCGCCAGCAGCCTCCCGGGGGGGAATCAGCCCCAGCATTTT.

J is TRBJ1-5 and V is TRBV29-1; D gene uncertain. Trimming removed 4 bases at V and 4 bases at J, with 8 bases between. The CDR3 sequence is 12 residues long. Looked up from germline, CDR1 is SQVTM and CDR2 is ANQGSEA. CDR3 DNA: TGCAGCGTTGCCGACGGAAATCAGCCCCAGCATTTT. Translating gives CSVADGNQPQHF.

The chain has TRBV11-2 and TRBJ2-7; TRBD1 matches 7 bases. Germline lookup yields CDR1 SGHAT and CDR2 FQNNGV. Unmatched junction bases numbered 3, after V lost 2 bases and J lost 2 bases. The CDR3 is 14 residues long. CDR3 nucleotide sequence: TGTGCCAGCAGCTTATACAGGGGCACCTACGAGCAGTACTTC. Its protein is CASSLYRGTYEQYF.